The text below deals with one TCR beta chain. During surgery, about 0.45-1 mL peripheral blood was drawn from four of eight donors. The data are from a study of human thymus T cells. Profiled with immunoSEQ multiplex PCR; TCRdb holds only in-frame clones, not every one. The sample yields about 60,000 clones, about 93% seen once. The germline CDR1 and CDR2 sequences are MDHEN and SYDVKM. CDR3 length equals 18 residues. Trimming cost V 3 bases and J 2 bases; bases outside gene matches: 11. The specimen sequenced was blood. The V call is TRBV28, the J call TRBJ2-7, with 12 nucleotides matching TRBD2. This TCR derives from a boy under two years old with a congenital heart defect but otherwise immunologically healthy. CDR3: CASSFPFTSGGMTYEQYF. Written as DNA, the CDR3 is TGTGCCAGCAGTTTCCCTTTCACTAGCGGGGGGATGACCTACGAGCAGTACTTC.